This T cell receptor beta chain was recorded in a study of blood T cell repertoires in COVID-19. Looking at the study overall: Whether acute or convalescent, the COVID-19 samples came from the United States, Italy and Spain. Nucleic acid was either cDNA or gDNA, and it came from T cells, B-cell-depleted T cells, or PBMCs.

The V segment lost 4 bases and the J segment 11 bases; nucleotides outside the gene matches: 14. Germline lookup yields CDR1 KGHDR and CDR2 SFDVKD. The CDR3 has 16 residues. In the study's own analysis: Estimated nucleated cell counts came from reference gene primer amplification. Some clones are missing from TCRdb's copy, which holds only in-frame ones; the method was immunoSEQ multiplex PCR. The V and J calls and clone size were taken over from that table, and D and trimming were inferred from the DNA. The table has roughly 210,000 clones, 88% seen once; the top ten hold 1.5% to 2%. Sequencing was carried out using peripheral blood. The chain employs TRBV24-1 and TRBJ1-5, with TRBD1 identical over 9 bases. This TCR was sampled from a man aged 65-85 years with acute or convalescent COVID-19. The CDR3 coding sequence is TGTGCCACCAGTGAGGTATGGGACAGGGCCTTACGGACCCAGCATTTT. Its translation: CATSEVWDRALRTQHF.